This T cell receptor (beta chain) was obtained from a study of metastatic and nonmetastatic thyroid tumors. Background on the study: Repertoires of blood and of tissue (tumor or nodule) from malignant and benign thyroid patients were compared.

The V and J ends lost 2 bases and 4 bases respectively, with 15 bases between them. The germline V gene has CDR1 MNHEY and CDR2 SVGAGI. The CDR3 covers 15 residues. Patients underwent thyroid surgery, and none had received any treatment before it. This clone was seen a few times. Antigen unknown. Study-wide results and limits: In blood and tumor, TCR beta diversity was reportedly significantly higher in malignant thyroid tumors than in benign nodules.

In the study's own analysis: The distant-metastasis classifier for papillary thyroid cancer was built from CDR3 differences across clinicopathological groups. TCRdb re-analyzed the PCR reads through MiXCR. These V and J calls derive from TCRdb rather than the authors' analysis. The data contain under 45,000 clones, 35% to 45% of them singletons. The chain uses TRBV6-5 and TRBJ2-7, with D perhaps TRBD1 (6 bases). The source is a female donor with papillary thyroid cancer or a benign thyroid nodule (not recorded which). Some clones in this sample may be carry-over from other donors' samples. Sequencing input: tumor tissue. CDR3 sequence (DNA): TGTGCCAGCAGTTACGGCCCCGGGACATCTTACGAGCAGTACTTC. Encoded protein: CASSYGPGTSYEQYF.